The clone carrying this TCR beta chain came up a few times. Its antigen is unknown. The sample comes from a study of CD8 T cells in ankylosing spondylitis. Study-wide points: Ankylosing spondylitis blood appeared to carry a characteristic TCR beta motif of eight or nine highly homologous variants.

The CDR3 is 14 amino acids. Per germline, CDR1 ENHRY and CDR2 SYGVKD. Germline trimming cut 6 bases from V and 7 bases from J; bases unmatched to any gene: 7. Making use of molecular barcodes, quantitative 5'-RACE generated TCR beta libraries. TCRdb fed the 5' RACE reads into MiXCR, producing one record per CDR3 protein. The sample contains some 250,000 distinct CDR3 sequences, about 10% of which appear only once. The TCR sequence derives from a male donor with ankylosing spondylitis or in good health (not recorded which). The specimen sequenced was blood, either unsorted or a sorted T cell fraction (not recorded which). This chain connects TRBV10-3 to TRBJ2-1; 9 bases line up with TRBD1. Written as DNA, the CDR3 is TGTGCCATCAGCCGGACAGGGGACAATAATGAGCAGTTCTTC. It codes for CAISRTGDNNEQFF.